A single sample is the source of the 22 T cell receptor beta chains below, sequenced in a study of early T cells in non-severe SARS-CoV-2 infection. TCRdb redid the calling of the 5' RACE reads with MiXCR, one entry per CDR3 protein. The profile covers 70,000 to 95,000 distinct CDR3 sequences, with roughly 14% appearing a single time and under 0.75% taken by the ten largest. Material for sequencing was whole blood. Receptors originate from an adult who was a healthcare worker with PCR-confirmed SARS-CoV-2 infection or an uninfected control (not recorded which).

The rearrangement uses TRBV10-2 and TRBJ1-1, with a weak D call TRBD1 (5 bases). The V gene lost 1 base and the J gene lost 1 base, with 10 bases spanning the gap. Germline V gene data show CDR1 as WSHSY and CDR2 as SAAADI. The CDR3 extends over 15 amino acids. The CDR3 loop is CASSEWQGKNTEAFF. The CDR3 region has the DNA TGCGCCAGCAGTGAGTGGCAGGGTAAGAACACTGAAGCTTTCTTT.

This clonotype has just a few counts. The CDR3 nucleotides read TGCGCCAGCGCCGGGACTAGCGGATCTGGGGCCAACGTCCTGACTTTC. Protein: CASAGTSGSGANVLTF. The chain has TRBV5-1 and TRBJ2-6; 11 bases align to TRBD2. Germline CDR1 SGHRS, CDR2 YFSETQ. J gave up 1 base and V 7 bases, and 4 bases lay outside the gene matches. This CDR3 region has 16 residues.

This chain joins TRBV4-2 and TRBJ2-5, with D hard to call. The CDR3 spans 12 residues. V was clipped by 4 bases and J by 7 bases, with 10 bases between them. Germline V gene sequence: CDR1 LGHNA, CDR2 YNFKEQ. CDR3: CASSPGSGTQYF. As DNA, the CDR3 is TGTGCCAGCAGCCCCGGATCAGGGACCCAGTACTTC.

This clonotype was observed a few times. The chain combines TRBV4-1 with TRBJ2-1; the match to TRBD1 covers 8 bases. V was pared by 3 bases and J by 5 bases, with 15 bases of the junction left unmatched. The CDR3 is 18 residues long. Germline V CDR1 and CDR2: MGHRA, YSYEKL. Here the CDR3 DNA reads TGCGCCAGCAGCCACGAACCCCCCAGGACAGGGCTTAACAATGAGCAGTTCTTC. This sequence encodes CASSHEPPRTGLNNEQFF.

This clonotype was counted between two and nine times. The chain couples TRBV27 to TRBJ2-2; 8 bases map to TRBD1. Germline lookup yields CDR1 MNHEY and CDR2 SMNVEV (reference sequence). The CDR3 covers 15 residues. The junction had 3 bases not matched to a gene; V was cut back by 4 bases and J by 2 bases. CDR3: CASSSRGPNTGELFF. The CDR3 coding sequence is TGTGCCAGCAGTTCCAGGGGGCCTAACACCGGGGAGCTGTTTTTT.

J is TRBJ2-3 and V is TRBV7-3; D is unclear. CDR1 is SGHTA, CDR2 FQGTGA, per germline. This CDR3 comprises 13 residues. Trimming pared 2 bases from V and 8 bases from J, leaving 11 bases between. The CDR3 DNA follows: TGTGCCAGCAGCTTATCCGGGCAAGCTACGCAGTATTTT. The encoded protein is CASSLSGQATQYF.

This clonotype has ten or more counts. The V and J genes are TRBV5-4 and TRBJ2-6; D gene unclear. This CDR3 has 13 residues. Germline V gene data show CDR1 as SGHNT and CDR2 as YYREEE (reference sequence). V lost 2 bases, J lost 0 bases, and 0 bases lay in between. The CDR3 DNA reads as TGTGCCAGCAGCTTCTCTGGGGCCAACGTCCTGACTTTC. This translates into CASSFSGANVLTF.

V usage is TRBV24-1 and J usage is TRBJ2-6; D is unclear. The CDR3 spans 18 residues. Germline V lookup: CDR1 KGHDR, CDR2 SFDVKD. V lost 5 bases, J lost 0 bases, and 16 bases lay in between. Here the CDR3 reads CATSGKGQTSSGANVLTF. Written as DNA, the CDR3 is TGTGCCACCAGTGGCAAAGGGCAGACGAGCTCTGGGGCCAACGTCCTGACTTTC.

This clonotype was observed a few times. CDR3 DNA: TGTGCCAGCAGCCAATTTCGCGGTAGCGGGGGGGCGGAGACCCAGTACTTC. Its protein product is CASSQFRGSGGAETQYF. The chain uses TRBV3-1 and TRBJ2-5; 11 bases line up with TRBD2. This CDR3 contains 17 residues. Germline CDR1 reads LGHDT; CDR2 reads YNNKEL (reference sequence). The V segment lost 2 bases and the J segment 5 bases; nucleotides outside the gene matches: 10.

The chain is built from TRBV7-6 and TRBJ2-3; no firm D call. The germline gives CDR1 SGHVS, CDR2 FNYEAQ. The CDR3 contains 14 residues. Trimming shortened V by 4 bases and J by 1 base, and 9 bases separated the two germline ends. CDR3 sequence (DNA): TGTGCCAGCAGCTCCTACGGACGCACAGATACGCAGTATTTT. Protein: CASSSYGRTDTQYF.

This clonotype appeared many times. This chain links TRBV6-1 with TRBJ2-7; D not certain. Per the germline V gene, CDR1 is MNHNS and CDR2 is SASEGT. Trimming stripped 7 bases from V and 1 base from J, with 14 bases between. The CDR3 length is 14 residues. The CDR3 DNA reads TGTGCCAGCAAACAAGGCGAGGTTTCCTACGAGCAGTACGTC. Translation: CASKQGEVSYEQYV.

The V gene is TRBV9, the J gene TRBJ1-1; the match to TRBD1 covers 7 bases. Germline values: CDR1 SGDLS, CDR2 YYNGEE. The CDR3 spans 14 residues. Trimming cost V 3 bases and J 3 bases; bases outside gene matches: 5. The CDR3 bases are TGTGCCAGCAGCGAAAGGGGGCCTGACACTGAAGCTTTCTTT. Its translation: CASSERGPDTEAFF.

The chain combines TRBV5-1 with TRBJ1-1; 7 bases are a match to TRBD1. The germline V gene encodes CDR1 SGHRS and CDR2 YFSETQ. This CDR3 contains 14 residues. The V and J ends lost 5 bases and 4 bases, in that order; junction bases with no gene match: 8. CDR3 nucleotides: TGCGCCAGCAGACCAGACAGGGCGGGCACTGAAGCTTTCTTT. Its protein is CASRPDRAGTEAFF.

This clonotype came up a few times. The chain links TRBV15 to TRBJ2-3, with 14 bases matching TRBD2. The CDR3 is made up of 18 amino acids. The V gene's germline CDR1 is LNHNV and CDR2 YYDKDF (reference sequence). V dropped 0 bases and J dropped 4; count of bases not matched to a gene: 6. The CDR3, as DNA: TGTGCCACCAGCAGAGATCGGAGGACTAGCGGGGGGTCAGATACGCAGTATTTT. This translates into CATSRDRRTSGGSDTQYF.

This clonotype was found a few times. The V call is TRBV20-1, the J call TRBJ2-2, with 8 bases aligning to TRBD2. V lost 0 bases, J lost 3 bases, and 3 bases stayed unmatched. CDR3 length equals 15 residues. Germline V gene data show CDR1 as DFQATT and CDR2 as SNEGSKA (reference sequence). CDR3 in amino acids: CSARDARGDTGELFF. The CDR3 nucleotides read TGCAGTGCTAGAGATGCGCGGGGGGACACCGGGGAGCTGTTTTTT.

This chain connects TRBV20-1 to TRBJ2-1, with 9 bases identical to TRBD2. J was trimmed by 4 bases and V by 3 bases; bases with no gene match: 4. The CDR3 is made up of 14 amino acids. Germline values: CDR1 DFQATT, CDR2 SNEGSKA (reference sequence). This CDR3 reads CSARDLAGYNEQFF. CDR3 nucleotide sequence: TGCAGTGCTAGGGATCTAGCGGGATACAATGAGCAGTTCTTC.

The chain combines TRBV29-1 with TRBJ2-1; TRBD2 agrees at 10 bases. The trim removed 5 bases at V and 7 bases at J, leaving 5 bases unmatched. Per the germline V gene, CDR1 is SQVTM and CDR2 is ANQGSEA. There are 13 residues in the CDR3. Here the CDR3 DNA reads TGCAGCGTTAGCGGGGGGGCTGGTAATGAGCAGTTCTTC. It yields the protein CSVSGGAGNEQFF.

This clonotype was counted many times. The V call is TRBV7-3, the J call TRBJ2-3, with D possibly being TRBD1 (5 bases). The CDR3 runs to 14 residues. V shed 2 bases and J shed 2 bases, with 8 bases lying between them. Germline values: CDR1 SGHTA, CDR2 FQGTGA. The CDR3 reads CASSLGHDTDTQYF. DNA for the CDR3: TGTGCCAGCAGCTTAGGACACGACACAGATACGCAGTATTTT.

J is TRBJ2-1 and V is TRBV19; tentatively, D is TRBD1 (6 bases). Per germline, CDR1 LNHDA and CDR2 SQIVND (reference sequence). The V and J ends lost 3 bases and 0 bases respectively, with 15 bases between them. CDR3 length: 17 amino acids. CDR3 coding DNA: TGTGCCAGTAGTATTAGTGCAGGGGTCAGCTCCTACAATGAGCAGTTCTTC. Its translation: CASSISAGVSSYNEQFF.

This chain links TRBV18 with TRBJ2-6; a possible D gene is TRBD1 (6 bases). Per the germline V gene, CDR1 is KGHSH and CDR2 is LQKENI. The V gene lost 5 bases and the J gene lost 6 bases, with 14 bases spanning the gap. The CDR3 is made up of 15 amino acids. The CDR3 region is CASSDQGFEANVLTF. Written as DNA, the CDR3 is TGTGCCAGCTCAGACCAGGGGTTTGAGGCCAACGTCCTGACTTTC.

The chain recombines TRBV6-6 with TRBJ2-3, with TRBD2 matching 11 bases. Germline CDR1 is MNHNY and CDR2 is SVGAGI (reference sequence). V shed 2 bases, J shed 4 bases, and the junction held 5 bases outside the gene matches. The CDR3 has 16 residues. CDR3 loop: CASSYHSGGAPDTQYF. Here the CDR3 DNA reads TGTGCCAGCAGTTACCATAGCGGGGGGGCCCCAGATACGCAGTATTTT.

V and J are TRBV10-2 and TRBJ2-3, with D perhaps TRBD1 (6 bases). The CDR3 has 14 amino acids. V gave up 6 bases and J gave up 3 bases, with 13 bases separating them. Germline CDR1 and CDR2: WSHSY and SAAADI. This CDR3 is CASRGTTKTDTQYF. CDR3 in DNA: TGCGCCAGCAGGGGGACAACCAAGACAGATACGCAGTATTTT.